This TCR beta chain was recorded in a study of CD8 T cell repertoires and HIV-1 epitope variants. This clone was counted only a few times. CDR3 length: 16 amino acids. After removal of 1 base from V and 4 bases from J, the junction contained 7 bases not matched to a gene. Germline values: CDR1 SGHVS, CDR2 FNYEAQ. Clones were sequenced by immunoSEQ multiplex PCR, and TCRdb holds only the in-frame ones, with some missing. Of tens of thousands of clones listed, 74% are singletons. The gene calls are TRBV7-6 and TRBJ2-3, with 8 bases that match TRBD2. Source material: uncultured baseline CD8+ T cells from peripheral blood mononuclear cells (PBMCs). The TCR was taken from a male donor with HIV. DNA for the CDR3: TGTGCCAGCAGCTTAGACTCTGGGCGGGAGGCAGATACGCAGTATTTT. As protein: CASSLDSGREADTQYF.